This T cell receptor (beta chain) derives from a study of T cells in Graves' hyperthyroidism and ophthalmopathy. The overall study: Peripheral blood was secured at the point of initial diagnosis, before any treatment. Overall study results and limits: Most thyroid clonotypes that were expanded above 0.001 also turned up in blood.

Amplification targeted TCR beta CDR3 regions from RNA transcripts. Carried out on the TCR CDR3, a first-round RT-PCR used the HTBI primer set. In TCRdb, the multiplex PCR reads were re-called with MiXCR into one record per CDR3 protein. The table shows around 720,000 distinct CDR3 sequences, with 35% occurring only once. This clonotype was found many times. Its antigen is as yet unknown. CDR1 is ENHRY and CDR2 is SYGVKD in the germline V gene. Trimming at V came to 6 bases and at J to 4 bases, leaving 7 bases not matched to a gene. The CDR3 loop spans 14 amino acids. Researchers barred patients who had uncontrolled infection, other autoimmune disease, pregnancy or lactation.

The receptor comes from a woman aged 40 to 50 with Graves' hyperthyroidism. The gene calls are TRBV10-3 and TRBJ1-1; 8 bases line up with TRBD1. The sample consisted of blood. The CDR3: CAIRDREDSTEAFF. The CDR3 region has the DNA TGTGCCATCAGGGACAGGGAGGACAGCACTGAAGCTTTCTTT.